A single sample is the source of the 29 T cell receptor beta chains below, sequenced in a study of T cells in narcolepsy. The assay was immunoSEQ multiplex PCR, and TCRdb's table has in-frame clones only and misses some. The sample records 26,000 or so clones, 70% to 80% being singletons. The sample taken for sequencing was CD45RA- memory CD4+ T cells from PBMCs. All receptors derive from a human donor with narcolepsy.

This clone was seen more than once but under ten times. CDR3 bases: TGCGCCAGCAGCTTGGCCCCTAGCGGGTCAGAGACCCAGTACTTC. Protein: CASSLAPSGSETQYF. The chain employs TRBV5-1 and TRBJ2-5, with 8 bases aligning to TRBD2. The CDR3 runs 15 residues. With V trimmed by 0 bases and J by 4 bases, 5 bases remained unmatched. CDR1 and CDR2 (germline): SGHRS, YFSETQ.

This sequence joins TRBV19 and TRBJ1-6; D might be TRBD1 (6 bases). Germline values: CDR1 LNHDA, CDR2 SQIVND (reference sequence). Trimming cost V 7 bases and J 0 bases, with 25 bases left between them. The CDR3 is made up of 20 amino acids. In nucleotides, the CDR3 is TGTGCCAGTACCCTCCAGGGGCGCCCGGCCCTGGGCTCCTATAATTCACCCCTCCACTTT. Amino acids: CASTLQGRPALGSYNSPLHF. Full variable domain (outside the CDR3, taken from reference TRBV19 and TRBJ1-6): DGGITQSPKYLFRKEGQNVTLSCEQNLNHDAMYWYRQDPGQGLRLIYYSQIVNDFQKGDIAEGYSVSREKKESFPLTVTSAQKNPTAFYLCASTLQGRPALGSYNSPLHFGNGTRLTVT.

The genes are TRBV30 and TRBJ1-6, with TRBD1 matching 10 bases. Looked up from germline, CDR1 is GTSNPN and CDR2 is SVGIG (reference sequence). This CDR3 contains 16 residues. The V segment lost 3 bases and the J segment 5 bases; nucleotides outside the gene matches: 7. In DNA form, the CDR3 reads TGTGCCTGGAGATATACCGGGACAGGGGATAATTCACCCCTCCACTTT. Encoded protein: CAWRYTGTGDNSPLHF.

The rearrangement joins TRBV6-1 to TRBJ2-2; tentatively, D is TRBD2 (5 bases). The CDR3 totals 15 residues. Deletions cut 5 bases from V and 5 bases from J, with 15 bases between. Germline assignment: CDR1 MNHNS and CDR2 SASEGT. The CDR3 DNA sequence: TGTGCCAGCAGTAGCGTCGACCGAGGGACCGGGGAGCTGTTTTTT. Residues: CASSSVDRGTGELFF.

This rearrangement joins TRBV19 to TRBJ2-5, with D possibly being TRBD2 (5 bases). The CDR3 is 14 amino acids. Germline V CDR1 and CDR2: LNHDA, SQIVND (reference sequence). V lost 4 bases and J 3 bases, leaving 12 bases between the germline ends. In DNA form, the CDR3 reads TGTGCCAGTAGTAAGGCCGGGGTTGAAGAGACCCAGTACTTC. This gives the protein CASSKAGVEETQYF.

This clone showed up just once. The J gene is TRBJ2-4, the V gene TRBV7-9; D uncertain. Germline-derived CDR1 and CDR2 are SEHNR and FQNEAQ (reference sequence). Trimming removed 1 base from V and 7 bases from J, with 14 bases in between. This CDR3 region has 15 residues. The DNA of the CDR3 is TGTGCCAGCAGCTTAGAGCTAGACACCCGCAACATTCAGTACTTC. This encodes CASSLELDTRNIQYF.

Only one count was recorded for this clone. CDR3 region: CASSPTQGSVSGNTIYF. CDR3 DNA: TGTGCCAGCTCACCTACACAGGGCTCTGTCTCTGGAAACACCATATATTTT. J is TRBJ1-3 and V is TRBV18; a possible D gene is TRBD1 (6 bases). This CDR3 has 17 residues. Germline V gene data show CDR1 as KGHSH and CDR2 as LQKENI. V lost 3 bases to trimming and J lost 0 bases, with 15 bases between them.

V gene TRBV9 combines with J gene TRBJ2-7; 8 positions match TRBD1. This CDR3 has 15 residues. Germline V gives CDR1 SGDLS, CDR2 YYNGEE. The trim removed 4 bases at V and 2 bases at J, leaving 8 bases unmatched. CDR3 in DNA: TGTGCCAGCAGCAAGGGACAGGCGGCAACCTACGAGCAGTACTTC. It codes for CASSKGQAATYEQYF.

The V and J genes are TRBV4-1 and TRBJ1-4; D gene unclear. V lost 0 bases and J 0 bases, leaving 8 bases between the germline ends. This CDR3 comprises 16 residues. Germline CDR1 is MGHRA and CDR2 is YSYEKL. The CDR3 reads CASSQDGHATNEKLFF. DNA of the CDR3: TGCGCCAGCAGCCAAGACGGGCATGCAACTAATGAAAAACTGTTTTTT.

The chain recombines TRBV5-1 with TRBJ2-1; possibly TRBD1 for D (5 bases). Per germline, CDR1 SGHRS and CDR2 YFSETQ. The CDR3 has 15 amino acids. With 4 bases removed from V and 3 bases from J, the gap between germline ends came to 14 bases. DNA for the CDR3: TGCGCCAGCAGCAGTCAGGGTACCGACTACAATGAGCAGTTCTTC. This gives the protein CASSSQGTDYNEQFF.

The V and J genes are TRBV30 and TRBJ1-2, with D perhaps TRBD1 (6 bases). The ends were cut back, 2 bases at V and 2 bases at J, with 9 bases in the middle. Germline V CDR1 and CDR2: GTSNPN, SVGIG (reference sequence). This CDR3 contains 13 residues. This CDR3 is CAWSTGINYGYTF. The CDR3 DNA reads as TGTGCCTGGAGTACAGGGATAAACTATGGCTACACCTTC.

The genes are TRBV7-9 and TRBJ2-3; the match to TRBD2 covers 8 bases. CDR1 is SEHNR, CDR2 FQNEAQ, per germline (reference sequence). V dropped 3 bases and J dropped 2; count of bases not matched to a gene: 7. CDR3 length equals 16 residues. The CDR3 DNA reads TGTGCCAGCAGCTTTATTACGGGGGGGAACACAGATACGCAGTATTTT. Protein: CASSFITGGNTDTQYF.

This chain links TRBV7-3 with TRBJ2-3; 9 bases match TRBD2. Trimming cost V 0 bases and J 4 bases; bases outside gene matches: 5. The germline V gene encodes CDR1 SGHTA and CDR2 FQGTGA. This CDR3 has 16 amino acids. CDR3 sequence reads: CASSLTPAGGSDTQYF. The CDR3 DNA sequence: TGTGCCAGCAGCTTAACCCCAGCGGGGGGCTCAGATACGCAGTATTTT.

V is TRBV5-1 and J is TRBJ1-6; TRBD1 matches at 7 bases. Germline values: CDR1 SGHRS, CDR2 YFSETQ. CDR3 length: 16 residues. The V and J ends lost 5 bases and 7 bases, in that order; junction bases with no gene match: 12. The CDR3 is CASSLQGTLVNSPLHF. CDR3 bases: TGCGCCAGCAGTTTACAGGGGACGTTAGTGAATTCACCCCTCCACTTT.

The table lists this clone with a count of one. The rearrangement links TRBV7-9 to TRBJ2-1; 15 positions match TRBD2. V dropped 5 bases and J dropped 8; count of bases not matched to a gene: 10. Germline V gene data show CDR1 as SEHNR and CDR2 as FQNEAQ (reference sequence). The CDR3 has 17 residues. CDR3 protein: CASSPSGLAGGNYEQFF. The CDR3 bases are TGTGCCAGCAGCCCCAGTGGACTAGCGGGGGGGAACTATGAGCAGTTCTTC.

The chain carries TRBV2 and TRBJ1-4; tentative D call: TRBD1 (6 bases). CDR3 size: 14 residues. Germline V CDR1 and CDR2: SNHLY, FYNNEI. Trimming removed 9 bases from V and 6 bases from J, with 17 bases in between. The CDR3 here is CASVTGGGYEKLFF. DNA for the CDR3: TGTGCCAGTGTGACAGGCGGGGGGTATGAAAAACTGTTTTTT.

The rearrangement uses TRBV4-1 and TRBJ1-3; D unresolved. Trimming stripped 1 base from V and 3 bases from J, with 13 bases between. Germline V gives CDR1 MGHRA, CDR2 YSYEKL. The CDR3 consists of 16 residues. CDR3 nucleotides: TGCGCCAGCAGCCAAGGTATACGGTCTCGTGGAAACACCATATATTTT. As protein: CASSQGIRSRGNTIYF.

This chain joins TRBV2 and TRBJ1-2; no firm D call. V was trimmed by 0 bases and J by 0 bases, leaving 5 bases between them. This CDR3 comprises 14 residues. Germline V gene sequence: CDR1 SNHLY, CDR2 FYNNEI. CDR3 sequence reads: CASSEAEANYGYTF. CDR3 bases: TGTGCCAGCAGTGAAGCCGAAGCTAACTATGGCTACACCTTC.

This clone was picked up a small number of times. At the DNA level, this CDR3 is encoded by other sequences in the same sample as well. The CDR3 loop is CASSEQGYGYTF. CDR3 DNA: TGTGCCAGCAGTGAACAGGGGTACGGCTACACCTTC. This chain links TRBV6-1 with TRBJ1-2; possibly TRBD1 for D (6 bases). The CDR3 runs to 12 residues. The germline V gene has CDR1 MNHNS and CDR2 SASEGT. Trimming removed 2 bases from V and 8 bases from J, with 9 bases in between.

The CDR3 sequence: CASSVQRGGDTQYF. The CDR3 DNA sequence: TGTGCCAGCAGTGTGCAGCGGGGGGGAGATACGCAGTATTTT. The chain links TRBV6-1 to TRBJ2-3; TRBD2 matches at 10 bases. CDR3 length equals 14 residues. V trimming: 4 bases; J trimming: 5 bases; junction bases outside the gene matches: 3. Germline V gene lookup returns CDR1 MNHNS and CDR2 SASEGT.

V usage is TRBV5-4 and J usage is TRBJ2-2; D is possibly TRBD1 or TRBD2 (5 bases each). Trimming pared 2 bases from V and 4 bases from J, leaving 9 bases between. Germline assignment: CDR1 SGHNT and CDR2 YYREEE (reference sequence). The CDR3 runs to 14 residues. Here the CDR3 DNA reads TGTGCCAGCAGCTTTGCGAGGGGCACCGGGGAGCTGTTTTTT. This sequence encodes CASSFARGTGELFF. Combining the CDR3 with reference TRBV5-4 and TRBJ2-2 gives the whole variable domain ETGVTQSPTHLIKTRGQQVTLRCSSQSGHNTVSWYQQALGQGPQFIFQYYREEENGRGNFPPRFSGLQFPNYSSELNVNALELDDSALYLCASSFARGTGELFFGEGSRLTVL.

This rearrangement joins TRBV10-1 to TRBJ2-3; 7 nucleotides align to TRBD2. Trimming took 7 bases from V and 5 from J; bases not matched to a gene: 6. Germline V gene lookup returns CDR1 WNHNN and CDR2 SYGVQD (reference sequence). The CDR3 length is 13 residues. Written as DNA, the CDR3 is TGCGCCAGCACCGAGCCGGGGGGAGATACGCAGTATTTT. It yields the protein CASTEPGGDTQYF.

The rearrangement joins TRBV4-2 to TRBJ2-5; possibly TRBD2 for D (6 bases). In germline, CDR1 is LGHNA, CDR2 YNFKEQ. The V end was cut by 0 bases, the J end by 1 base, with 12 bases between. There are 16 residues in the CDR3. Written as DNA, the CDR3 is TGTGCCAGCAGCCAAGATTCCGGGACTGGCCAAGAGACCCAGTACTTC. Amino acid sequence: CASSQDSGTGQETQYF.

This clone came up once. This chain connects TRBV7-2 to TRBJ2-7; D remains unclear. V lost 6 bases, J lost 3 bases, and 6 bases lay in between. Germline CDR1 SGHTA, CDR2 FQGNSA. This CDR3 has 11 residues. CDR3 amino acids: CASRVGYEQYF. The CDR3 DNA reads TGTGCCAGCAGGGTGGGCTACGAGCAGTACTTC.

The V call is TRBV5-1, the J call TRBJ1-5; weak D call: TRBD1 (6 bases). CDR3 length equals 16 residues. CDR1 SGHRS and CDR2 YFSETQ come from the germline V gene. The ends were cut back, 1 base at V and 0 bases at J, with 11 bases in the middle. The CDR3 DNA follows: TGCGCCAGCAGCTTGTGGGGGCTCAATAGCAATCAGCCCCAGCATTTT. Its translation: CASSLWGLNSNQPQHF.

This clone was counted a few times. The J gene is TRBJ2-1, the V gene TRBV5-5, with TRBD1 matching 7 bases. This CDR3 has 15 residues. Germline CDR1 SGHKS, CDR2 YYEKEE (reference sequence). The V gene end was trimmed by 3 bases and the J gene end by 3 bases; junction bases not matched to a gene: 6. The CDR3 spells CASSSDRADYNEQFF. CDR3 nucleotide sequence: TGTGCCAGCAGCTCCGACAGGGCGGACTACAATGAGCAGTTCTTC.

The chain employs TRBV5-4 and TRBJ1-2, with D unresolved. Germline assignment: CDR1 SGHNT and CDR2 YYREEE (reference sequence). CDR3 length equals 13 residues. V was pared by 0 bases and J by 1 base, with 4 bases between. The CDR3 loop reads CASSLEGNYGYTF. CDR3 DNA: TGTGCCAGCAGCTTGGAGGGTAACTATGGCTACACCTTC.

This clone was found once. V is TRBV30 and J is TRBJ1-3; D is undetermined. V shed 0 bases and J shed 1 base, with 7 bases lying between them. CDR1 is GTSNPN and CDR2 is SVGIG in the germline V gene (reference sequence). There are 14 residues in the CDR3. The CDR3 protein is CAWSVYRSGNTIYF. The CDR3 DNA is TGTGCCTGGAGTGTATATCGATCTGGAAACACCATATATTTT.

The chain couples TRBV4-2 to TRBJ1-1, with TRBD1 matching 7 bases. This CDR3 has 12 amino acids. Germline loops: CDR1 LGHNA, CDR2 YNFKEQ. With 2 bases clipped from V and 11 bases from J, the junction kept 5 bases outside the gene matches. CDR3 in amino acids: CASSQLNRGAFF. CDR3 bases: TGTGCCAGCAGCCAACTAAACAGGGGCGCTTTCTTT.